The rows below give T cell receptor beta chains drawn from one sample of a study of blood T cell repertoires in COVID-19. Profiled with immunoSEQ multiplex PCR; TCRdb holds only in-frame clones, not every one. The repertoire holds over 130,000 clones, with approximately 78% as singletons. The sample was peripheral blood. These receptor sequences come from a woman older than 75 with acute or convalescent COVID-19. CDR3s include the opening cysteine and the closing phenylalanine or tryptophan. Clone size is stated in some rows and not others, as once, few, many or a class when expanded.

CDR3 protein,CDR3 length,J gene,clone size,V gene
CASSPGQVYDPSYNEQFF,18,TRBJ2-1,once,TRBV4-1
CASSPSLSTGGRETQYF,17,TRBJ2-5,-,TRBV7-6
CASSLGTGGLYIQYF,15,TRBJ2-4,-,TRBV28
CASSFSRGYGNTIYF,15,TRBJ1-3,-,TRBV5-5
CASSATGTATEAFF,14,TRBJ1-1,-,TRBV6-4
CARSAPQREVYNEQFF,16,TRBJ2-1,-,TRBV5-3
CASIGGGQVSYEQYF,15,TRBJ2-7,-,TRBV2
CASSFRGAHEQFF,13,TRBJ2-1,-,TRBV27
CASSPWGKEETQYF,14,TRBJ2-5,-,TRBV18
CASSVRAGGDYNEQFF,16,TRBJ2-1,-,TRBV9
CASSLQGGQPQHF,13,TRBJ1-5,-,TRBV12-3/TRBV12-4
CASSLDVGTIQYF,13,TRBJ2-3,-,TRBV5-6
CASSPQRDRGRTGELFF,17,TRBJ2-2,-,TRBV28
CASSLYGQEAHQPQHF,16,TRBJ1-5,once,TRBV28
CASSLSGHGYEQYF,14,TRBJ2-7,-,TRBV11-2
CASSPRSGGGDNEQFF,16,TRBJ2-1,-,TRBV18
CASSPHDRTYNEQFF,15,TRBJ2-1,-,TRBV9
CASSQYPRRNEKLFF,15,TRBJ1-4,once,TRBV4-1
CASSRTSGSRSYEQYF,16,TRBJ2-7,-,TRBV19
CASSRDRGRNEQFF,14,TRBJ2-1,-,TRBV4-1
CASSYEGGRIEKLFF,15,TRBJ1-4,-,TRBV6-5
CATSKGARYEQYF,13,TRBJ2-7,once,TRBV24-1
CASGFSGTSGGATNEQFF,18,TRBJ2-1,-,TRBV12-5
CASGGIPETNEKLFF,15,TRBJ1-4,-,TRBV9
CASSWTSGRKAEQFF,15,TRBJ2-1,-,TRBV7-2